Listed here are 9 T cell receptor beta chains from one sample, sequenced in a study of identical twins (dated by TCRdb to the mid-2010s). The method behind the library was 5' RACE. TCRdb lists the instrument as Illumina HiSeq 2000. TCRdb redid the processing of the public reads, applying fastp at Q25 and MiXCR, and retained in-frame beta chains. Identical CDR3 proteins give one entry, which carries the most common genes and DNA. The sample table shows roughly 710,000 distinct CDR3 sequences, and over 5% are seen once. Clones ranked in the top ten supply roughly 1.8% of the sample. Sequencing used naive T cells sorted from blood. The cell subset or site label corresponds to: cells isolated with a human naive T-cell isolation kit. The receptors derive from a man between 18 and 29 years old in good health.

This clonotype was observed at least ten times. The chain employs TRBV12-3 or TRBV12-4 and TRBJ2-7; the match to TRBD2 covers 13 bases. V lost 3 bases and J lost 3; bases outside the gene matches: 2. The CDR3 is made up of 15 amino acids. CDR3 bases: TGTGCCAGCAGTTTGGGACTAGCGGGAAACTACGAGCAGTACTTC. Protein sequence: CASSLGLAGNYEQYF.

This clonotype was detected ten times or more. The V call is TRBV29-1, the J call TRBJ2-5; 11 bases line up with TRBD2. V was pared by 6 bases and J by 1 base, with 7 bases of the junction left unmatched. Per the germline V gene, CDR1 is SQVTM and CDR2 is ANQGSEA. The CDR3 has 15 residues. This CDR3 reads CSVELAGAVQETQYF. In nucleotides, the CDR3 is TGCAGCGTCGAACTAGCGGGAGCGGTCCAAGAGACCCAGTACTTC.

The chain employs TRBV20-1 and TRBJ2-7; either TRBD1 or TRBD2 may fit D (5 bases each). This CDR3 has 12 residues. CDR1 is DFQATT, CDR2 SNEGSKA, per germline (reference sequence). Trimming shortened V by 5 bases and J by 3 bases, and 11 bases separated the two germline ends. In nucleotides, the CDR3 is TGCAGTGCTCTGGGACGAAACTACGAGCAGTACGTC. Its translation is CSALGRNYEQYV.

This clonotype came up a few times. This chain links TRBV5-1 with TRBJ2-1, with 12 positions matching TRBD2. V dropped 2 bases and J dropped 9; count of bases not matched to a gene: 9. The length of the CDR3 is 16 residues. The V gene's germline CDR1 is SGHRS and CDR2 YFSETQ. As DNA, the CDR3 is TGCGCCAGCAGCTTAAGACTAGCGGGAGTTTGGGGTGAGCAGTTCTTC. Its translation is CASSLRLAGVWGEQFF.

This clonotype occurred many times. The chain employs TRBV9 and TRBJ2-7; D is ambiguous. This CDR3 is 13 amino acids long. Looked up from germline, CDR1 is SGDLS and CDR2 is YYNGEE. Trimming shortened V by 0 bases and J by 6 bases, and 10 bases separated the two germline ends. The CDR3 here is CASSVGETAEQYF. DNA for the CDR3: TGTGCCAGCAGCGTAGGGGAAACGGCCGAGCAGTACTTC.

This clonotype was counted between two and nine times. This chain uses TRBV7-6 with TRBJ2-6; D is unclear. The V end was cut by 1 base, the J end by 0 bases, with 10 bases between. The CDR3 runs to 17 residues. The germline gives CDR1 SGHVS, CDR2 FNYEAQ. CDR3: CASSLGSGGSGANVLTF. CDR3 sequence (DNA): TGTGCCAGCAGCTTAGGGTCGGGTGGCTCTGGGGCCAACGTCCTGACTTTC.

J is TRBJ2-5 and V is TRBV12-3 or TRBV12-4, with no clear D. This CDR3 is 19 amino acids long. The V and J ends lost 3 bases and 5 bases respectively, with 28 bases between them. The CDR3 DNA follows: TGTGCCAGCAGTTTCGACGGACCGAACCCAGGAATTTCTGGGGAGACCCAGTACTTC. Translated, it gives CASSFDGPNPGISGETQYF.

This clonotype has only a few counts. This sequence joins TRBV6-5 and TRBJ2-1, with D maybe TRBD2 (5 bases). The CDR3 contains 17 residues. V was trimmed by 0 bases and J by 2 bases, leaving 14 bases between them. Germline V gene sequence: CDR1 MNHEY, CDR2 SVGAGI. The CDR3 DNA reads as TGTGCCAGCAGTTACTCGATGCGCGGGCACACCTACAATGAGCAGTTCTTC. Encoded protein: CASSYSMRGHTYNEQFF.

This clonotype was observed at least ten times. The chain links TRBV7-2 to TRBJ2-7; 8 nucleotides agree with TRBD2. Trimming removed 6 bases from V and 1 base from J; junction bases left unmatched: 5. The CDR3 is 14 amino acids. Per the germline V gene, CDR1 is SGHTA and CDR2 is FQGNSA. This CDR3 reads CASSSIAGSYEQYV. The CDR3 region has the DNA TGTGCCAGCAGTTCGATAGCGGGATCCTACGAGCAGTACGTC.